The entry below describes one T cell receptor (beta chain). Its specific antigen is unknown. No base-level quality is on record; no much larger clone is a single base apart. Genomic DNA was extracted from sorted cells for sequencing of the TCRbeta CDR3 region. The immunoSEQ Assay was used to sequence the TCRbeta CDR3 regions. What TCRdb holds here is the immuneACCESS table cut down to in-frame rearrangements. Part of the clones is not present; checked against another copy, under half of the missing clones reflect an unresolved V gene, and the others are unexplained. This sample has tens of thousands of clones in its table, and approximately 91% of those were observed once. 3.5% to 4% of the sample lies in the top ten. The trial excluded patients who had a history of autoimmune disease or who were on systemic immunosuppression. Peripheral blood for TCR sequencing was collected from all dose cohorts at baseline, on cycle 4 day 1, and on cycle 7 day 1. Samples were obtained from an open-label, multicenter, first-in-human phase I dose-escalation trial of ivuxolimab. The trial enrolled adults with locally advanced or metastatic head and neck squamous cell, hepatocellular, melanoma or renal cell carcinoma. CD4+ and CD8+ T cells were sorted separately from peripheral blood before TCR sequencing.

The V and J ends are trimmed by 4 bases and 2 bases, leaving 13 bases between them. Per the germline V gene (reference sequence), LNHDA is the CDR1 and SQIVND is the CDR2. The CDR3 goes from the cysteine to the phenylalanine over 15 residues. Only the CDR3 DNA stays, 45 bases, in frame from base 1. The sample is drawn from a study of OX40 agonist ivuxolimab in advanced cancers. For context, the study as a whole: The costimulatory receptor OX40 (CD134) was targeted by ivuxolimab, a fully human IgG2 agonistic monoclonal antibody. Intravenous ivuxolimab was administered to patients every 2 weeks at six dose levels: 0.01, 0.1, 0.3, 1.5, 3 and 10 mg/kg. Of the roughly 52 dose-escalation patients, hepatocellular carcinoma was present in around 19, melanoma in approximately 15, renal cell carcinoma in 9 and head and neck cancer in 9. In the dose-escalation cohort, 82.7% of patients were male, and the mean age was approximately 64 years, with a range of about 20 to 90. Prior anti-PD-1, anti-PD-L1 or anti-CTLA-4 therapy was permitted, and checkpoint inhibitors had been received by less than 45% of dose-escalation patients. Partial responses occurred in three dose-escalation patients: two with cutaneous melanoma and one with hepatocellular carcinoma. The purpose of peripheral TCRbeta sequencing was to test whether ivuxolimab changed TCR sequence diversity and led to clonal T-cell expansion. The paper reports the monotherapy dose-escalation portion (N of about 50 patients) of the phase I ivuxolimab trial. Study-level results and caveats: In partial responders in the 0.1-3.0 mg/kg groups, normalized peripheral clonal expansion was found to be among the lowest, especially among CD8+ T cells. On average, CD8+ T cells showed more expanded clones than CD4+ T cells after ivuxolimab. Antigen specificity was not determined for the clonally expanded peripheral T cells. Low levels of normalized T-cell clonal expansion were also seen in some patients who did not respond. Clonal expansion of both CD4+ and CD8+ blood T cells was observed from baseline to week 6 at doses 0.1 to 3.0 mg/kg.

The origin of this receptor is an adult with an advanced solid tumor such as melanoma, head and neck, liver or kidney cancer. This sample comprised CD4+ or CD8+ T cells sorted from blood, obtained in a trial of the OX40 agonist ivuxolimab. The rearrangement joined TRBV19 to TRBJ2-3; the D gene could be TRBD1 or TRBD2, each one agreeing over 5 bases. DNA sequence: TGTGCCAGTAGTACCGGGACGGCAATCACAGATACGCAGTATTTT. Its amino acids are CASSTGTAITDTQYF.